These 19 T cell receptor beta chains were sequenced from one sample in a study of spatial heterogeneity in lung cancer. Each CDR3 protein is one row after TCRdb ran MiXCR on the 5' RACE reads. This repertoire shows about 15,000 distinct CDR3 sequences, about 7.9% found once; its top ten account for about 30%. Time point given: sample taken at primary tumor resection. The input material, whole RNA from tumor, nontumor lung or frozen PBMC, was sequenced unsorted. The sample here was PBMCs, taken at surgery. These receptors were obtained from a female donor with early-stage non-small cell lung cancer.

This chain joins TRBV6-4 and TRBJ2-1, with 7 positions matching TRBD2. V lost 3 bases to trimming and J lost 3 bases; unmatched junction nucleotides: 5. Germline CDR1 and CDR2: MRHNA and SNTAGT. CDR3 length: 15 amino acids. The CDR3 here is CASSDRAGDYNEQFF. The CDR3 nucleotides read TGTGCCAGCAGTGATCGGGCGGGGGACTACAATGAGCAGTTCTTC.

The chain links TRBV7-9 to TRBJ2-1; D is unclear. Looked up from germline, CDR1 is SEHNR and CDR2 is FQNEAQ (reference sequence). CDR3 length equals 14 residues. Trimming left V 3 bases short and J 4 bases short, with 10 bases between. The CDR3, as DNA: TGTGCCAGCAGCTTCGGCTCACAGTACAATGAGCAGTTCTTC. Translating it yields CASSFGSQYNEQFF.

This clonotype was observed many times. The genes are TRBV7-6 and TRBJ1-6; 7 bases align to TRBD1. V gave up 5 bases and J gave up 6 bases; unmatched junction bases: 1. Germline-derived CDR1 and CDR2 are SGHVS and FNYEAQ. This CDR3 region has 13 residues. CDR3 DNA: TGTGCCAGCAGCAGGGACAGTAATTCACCCCTCCACTTT. This gives the protein CASSRDSNSPLHF. Drawing the rest from reference TRBV7-6 and TRBJ1-6, the complete variable domain is GAGVSQSPRYKVTKRGQDVALRCDPISGHVSLYWYRQALGQGPEFLTYFNYEAQQDKSGLPNDRFSAERPEGSISTLTIQRTEQRDSAMYRCASSRDSNSPLHFGNGTRLTVT.

This clonotype turned up a few times. The V call is TRBV20-1, the J call TRBJ2-1; TRBD2 matches 8 bases. Trimming removed 3 bases from V and 0 bases from J; junction bases left unmatched: 13. Germline V lookup: CDR1 DFQATT, CDR2 SNEGSKA (reference sequence). This CDR3 spans 18 amino acids. CDR3 DNA sequence: TGCAGTGCTAGGGACGGGACGGCTAGCGGGTTCTCCTACAATGAGCAGTTCTTC. This translates into CSARDGTASGFSYNEQFF.

By share of the sample, this clonotype is medium-sized (0.01 to 0.1%). The chain couples TRBV9 to TRBJ2-7; D is uncertain. Trimming took 3 bases from V and 0 from J, leaving 10 bases between them. Germline-derived CDR1 and CDR2 are SGDLS and YYNGEE. The CDR3 covers 14 residues. The CDR3 loop reads CASSGATNSYEQYF. The DNA of the CDR3 is TGTGCCAGCAGCGGCGCGACCAACTCCTACGAGCAGTACTTC.

This clonotype was observed many times. This rearrangement joins TRBV4-2 to TRBJ2-7; 11 bases agree with TRBD2. Trimming cost V 0 bases and J 5 bases; bases outside gene matches: 9. Looked up from germline, CDR1 is LGHNA and CDR2 is YNFKEQ. CDR3 size: 17 residues. The DNA for the CDR3 is TGTGCCAGCAGCCAAGACATCACTAGCGGGAGAACCCACGAGCAGTACTTC. Amino acids: CASSQDITSGRTHEQYF.

This clonotype was recorded at least ten times. CDR3 protein: CASSLQSSSYEQYF. The CDR3 bases are TGTGCCAGCAGCTTACAGAGCAGTTCCTACGAGCAGTACTTC. V usage is TRBV7-3 and J usage is TRBJ2-7; D gene ambiguous. The germline CDR1 and CDR2 sequences are SGHTA and FQGTGA. The V end was cut by 2 bases, the J end by 1 base, with 9 bases between. The CDR3 sequence is 14 residues long.

This clonotype was counted at least ten times. V is TRBV24-1 and J is TRBJ1-1; TRBD1 might be the D (6 bases). CDR3 size: 16 residues. Trimming took 3 bases from V and 3 from J, leaving 16 bases between them. Germline values: CDR1 KGHDR, CDR2 SFDVKD. DNA of the CDR3: TGTGCCACCAGTGATAAACCTCCGGCAGGGGACACTGAAGCTTTCTTT. It encodes CATSDKPPAGDTEAFF.

This clonotype was observed a few times. The chain has TRBV5-4 and TRBJ2-2; D is unclear. Germline CDR1 reads SGHNT; CDR2 reads YYREEE (reference sequence). V was cut by 4 bases and J by 0 bases, with 4 bases left in between. CDR3 size: 13 residues. For the CDR3, the DNA is TGTGCCAGCAGCGCCGCGAACACCGGGGAGCTGTTTTTT. Protein: CASSAANTGELFF.

This clonotype was counted many times. J is TRBJ2-7 and V is TRBV11-2; 7 nucleotides match TRBD2. This CDR3 region has 15 residues. The V and J ends lost 1 base and 6 bases, in that order; junction bases with no gene match: 9. Per germline, CDR1 SGHAT and CDR2 FQNNGV. The CDR3 here is CASSLVSGAPSEQYF. The CDR3 DNA reads as TGTGCCAGCAGCTTAGTCAGCGGGGCCCCTTCCGAGCAGTACTTC.

In its sample, this clonotype was seen many times. The CDR3: CASSDWGSSYNEQFF. For the CDR3, the DNA is TGTGCCAGCAGTGATTGGGGGAGCTCCTACAATGAGCAGTTCTTC. The chain carries TRBV12-3 or TRBV12-4 and TRBJ2-1; D tentatively fits TRBD1 or TRBD2 (5 bases each). V gave up 5 bases and J gave up 0 bases, with 11 bases separating them. This CDR3 spans 15 amino acids.

This clonotype was seen a handful of times. The chain joins TRBV19 to TRBJ1-6; TRBD1 aligns across 9 bases. Germline CDR1 LNHDA, CDR2 SQIVND (reference sequence). CDR3 length: 15 residues. With V trimmed by 5 bases and J by 10 bases, 9 bases remained unmatched. CDR3 residues: CASSPLDRGNSPLHF. CDR3 in DNA: TGTGCCAGTAGTCCCCTCGACAGGGGGAACTCACCCCTCCACTTT.

In this sample, this clonotype turned up a few times. The CDR3 sequence: CASLAPGANVLTF. CDR3 sequence (DNA): TGTGCCAGCCTGGCTCCTGGGGCCAACGTCCTGACTTTC. The chain links TRBV7-3 to TRBJ2-6, with unresolved D. From germline, CDR1 is SGHTA and CDR2 FQGTGA. The ends were cut back, 8 bases at V and 2 bases at J, with 7 bases in the middle. There are 13 residues in the CDR3.

This clonotype is medium-sized (0.01 to 0.1%) in the sample. This chain uses TRBV7-9 with TRBJ1-1; D ambiguous. Germline CDR1 SEHNR, CDR2 FQNEAQ (reference sequence). V was trimmed by 5 bases and J by 5 bases, leaving 9 bases between them. There are 12 residues in the CDR3. In DNA, the CDR3 is TGTGCCAGCAGCCGTTTACGGACTGAAGCTTTCTTT. It yields the protein CASSRLRTEAFF.

This clonotype was recorded a few times. The chain recombines TRBV18 with TRBJ2-1; D ambiguous. The CDR3 runs 12 residues. Germline-derived CDR1 and CDR2 are KGHSH and LQKENI. Trimming shortened V by 3 bases and J by 8 bases, and 8 bases separated the two germline ends. The CDR3 here is CASSPARDEQFF. As DNA, the CDR3 is TGTGCCAGCTCACCGGCGCGCGATGAGCAGTTCTTC.

Ten or more counts support this clonotype. V gene TRBV20-1 combines with J gene TRBJ1-3; unclear D gene. The CDR3 loop spans 15 amino acids. Per the germline V gene, CDR1 is DFQATT and CDR2 is SNEGSKA (reference sequence). The V gene lost 6 bases and the J gene lost 0 bases, with 15 bases spanning the gap. The CDR3 nucleotides are TGCAGTGCCCCCGACACCCATGACTCTGGAAACACCATATATTTT. Translated, it gives CSAPDTHDSGNTIYF.

This clonotype occurred a few times. This rearrangement joins TRBV2 to TRBJ2-2; D is unresolved. This CDR3 region has 12 residues. In germline, CDR1 is SNHLY, CDR2 FYNNEI. Trimming removed 4 bases from V and 6 bases from J, with 6 bases in between. The CDR3 coding sequence is TGTGCCAGCAGTGTATGGTCCGGGGAGCTGTTTTTT. Protein sequence: CASSVWSGELFF.

This clonotype was seen repeatedly, ten times or more. The chain couples TRBV20-1 to TRBJ2-3, with D tentatively TRBD1 or TRBD2 (5 bases each). The CDR3 totals 13 residues. Germline-derived CDR1 and CDR2 are DFQATT and SNEGSKA (reference sequence). Between the trimmed V and J ends, which lost 0 bases and 5 bases, there was a span of 9 bases. This CDR3 is CSARDPRGDTQYF. The CDR3 region has the DNA TGCAGTGCTAGAGATCCGAGGGGAGATACGCAGTATTTT.

This clonotype was recorded at least ten times. V gene TRBV6-1 combines with J gene TRBJ2-1, with 15 bases identical to TRBD2. Trimming at V came to 7 bases and at J to 6 bases, leaving 4 bases not matched to a gene. This CDR3 has 15 residues. Germline V gene lookup returns CDR1 MNHNS and CDR2 SASEGT. The DNA for the CDR3 is TGTGCCAGCACCGGGACTAGCGGGGGGTTCAATGAGCAGTTCTTC. Its protein is CASTGTSGGFNEQFF.